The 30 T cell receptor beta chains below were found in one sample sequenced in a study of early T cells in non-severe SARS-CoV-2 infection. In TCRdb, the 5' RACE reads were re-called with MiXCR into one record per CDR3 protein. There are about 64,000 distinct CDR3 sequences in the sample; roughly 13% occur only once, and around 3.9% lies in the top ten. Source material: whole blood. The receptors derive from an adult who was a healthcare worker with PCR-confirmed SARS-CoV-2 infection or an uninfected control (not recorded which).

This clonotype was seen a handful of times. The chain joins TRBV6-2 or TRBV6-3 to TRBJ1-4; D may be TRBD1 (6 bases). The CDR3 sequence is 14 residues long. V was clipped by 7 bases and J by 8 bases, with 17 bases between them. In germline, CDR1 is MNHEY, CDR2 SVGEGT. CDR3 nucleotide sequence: TGTGCCAGCACCCGGACATCCCAGGGGGAAAAACTGTTTTTT. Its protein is CASTRTSQGEKLFF.

As DNA, the CDR3 is TGTGCCAGCAGCCTATTTAGAGGACAGGACCAGTACTTC. It codes for CASSLFRGQDQYF. V and J are TRBV3-1 and TRBJ2-5; the match to TRBD1 covers 7 bases. V lost 4 bases and J lost 10; bases outside the gene matches: 9. Germline V gives CDR1 LGHDT, CDR2 YNNKEL (reference sequence). CDR3 size: 13 residues.

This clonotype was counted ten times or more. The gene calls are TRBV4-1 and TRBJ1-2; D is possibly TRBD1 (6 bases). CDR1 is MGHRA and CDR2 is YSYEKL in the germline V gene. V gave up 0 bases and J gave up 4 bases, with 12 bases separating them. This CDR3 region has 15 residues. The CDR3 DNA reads TGCGCCAGCAGCCAAGATAGAACAGGGACCTATGGCTACACCTTC. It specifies CASSQDRTGTYGYTF.

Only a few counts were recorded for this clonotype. The chain's CDR3 is CASSYIGGGRTGELFF. CDR3 DNA sequence: TGTGCCAGCAGTTACATCGGAGGGGGCAGAACCGGGGAGCTGTTTTTT. The chain links TRBV6-2 or TRBV6-3 to TRBJ2-2, with D tentatively TRBD1 (7 bases). Germline-derived CDR1 and CDR2 are MNHEY and SVGEGT. The CDR3 runs to 16 residues. Between the trimmed V and J ends, which lost 2 bases and 5 bases, there was a span of 15 bases.

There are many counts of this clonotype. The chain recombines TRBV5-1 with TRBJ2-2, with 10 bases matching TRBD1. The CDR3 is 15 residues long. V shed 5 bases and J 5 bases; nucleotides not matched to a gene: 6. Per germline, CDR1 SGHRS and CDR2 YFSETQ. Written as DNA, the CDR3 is TGCGCCAGCAGATCCGGGACAGGGGAAACCGGGGAGCTGTTTTTT. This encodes CASRSGTGETGELFF.

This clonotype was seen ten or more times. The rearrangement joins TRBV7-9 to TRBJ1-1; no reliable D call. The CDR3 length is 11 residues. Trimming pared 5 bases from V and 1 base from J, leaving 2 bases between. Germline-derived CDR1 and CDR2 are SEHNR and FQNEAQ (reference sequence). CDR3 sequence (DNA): TGTGCCAGCAGCACGAACACTGAAGCTTTCTTT. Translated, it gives CASSTNTEAFF.

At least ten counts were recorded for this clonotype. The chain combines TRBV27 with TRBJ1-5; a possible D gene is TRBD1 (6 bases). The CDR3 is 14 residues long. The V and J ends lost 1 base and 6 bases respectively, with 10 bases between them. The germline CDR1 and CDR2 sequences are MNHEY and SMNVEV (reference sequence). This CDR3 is CASSLWQGIQPQHF. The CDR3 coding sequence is TGTGCCAGCAGTTTATGGCAGGGGATTCAGCCCCAGCATTTT.

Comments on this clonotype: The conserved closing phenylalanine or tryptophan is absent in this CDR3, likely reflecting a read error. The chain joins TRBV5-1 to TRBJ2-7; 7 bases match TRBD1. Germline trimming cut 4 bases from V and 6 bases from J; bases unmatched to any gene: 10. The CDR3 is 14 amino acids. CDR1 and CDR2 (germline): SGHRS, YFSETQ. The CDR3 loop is CASSPGTEGVEQYI. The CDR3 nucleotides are TGCGCCAGCAGCCCCGGGACAGAAGGAGTCGAGCAGTACATC.

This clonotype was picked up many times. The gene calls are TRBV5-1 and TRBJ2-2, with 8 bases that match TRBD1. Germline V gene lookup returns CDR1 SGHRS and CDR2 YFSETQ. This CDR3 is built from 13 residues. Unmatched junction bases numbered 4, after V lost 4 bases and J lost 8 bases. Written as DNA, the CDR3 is TGCGCCAGCAGCCCGGACAGGGCGGGGGAGCTGTTTTTT. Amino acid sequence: CASSPDRAGELFF.

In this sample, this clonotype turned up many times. This CDR3 is CASSLTRGEQYF. The CDR3 DNA is TGTGCCAGCAGTTTAACCCGAGGCGAGCAGTACTTC. The V and J genes are TRBV12-3 or TRBV12-4 and TRBJ2-7; no clear D gene. V was clipped by 2 bases and J by 6 bases, with 8 bases between them. CDR3 length equals 12 residues.

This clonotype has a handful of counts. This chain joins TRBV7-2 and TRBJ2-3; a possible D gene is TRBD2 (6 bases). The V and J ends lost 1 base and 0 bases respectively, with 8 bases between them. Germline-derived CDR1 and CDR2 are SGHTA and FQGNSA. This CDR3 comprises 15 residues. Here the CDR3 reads CASSLGRDSTDTQYF. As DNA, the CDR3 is TGTGCCAGCAGCTTAGGGCGGGACAGCACAGATACGCAGTATTTT.

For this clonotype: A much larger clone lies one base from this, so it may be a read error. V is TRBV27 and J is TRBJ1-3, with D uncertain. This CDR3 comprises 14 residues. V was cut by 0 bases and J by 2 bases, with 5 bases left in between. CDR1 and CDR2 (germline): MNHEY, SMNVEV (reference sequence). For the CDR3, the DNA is TGTGCCAGCAGTTTATCGGCAGCTGGAAACACCATATATTTT. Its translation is CASSLSAAGNTIYF.

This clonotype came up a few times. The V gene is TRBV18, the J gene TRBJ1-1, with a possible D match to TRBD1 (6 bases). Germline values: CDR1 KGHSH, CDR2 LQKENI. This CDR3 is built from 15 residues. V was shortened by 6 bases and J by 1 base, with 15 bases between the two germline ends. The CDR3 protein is CASSLQRGGNTEAFF. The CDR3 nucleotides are TGTGCCAGCTCCCTCCAGAGGGGGGGGAACACTGAAGCTTTCTTT. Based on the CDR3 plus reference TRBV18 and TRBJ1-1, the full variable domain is NAGVMQNPRHLVRRRGQEARLRCSPMKGHSHVYWYRQLPEEGLKFMVYLQKENIIDESGMPKERFSAEFPKEGPSILRIQQVVRGDSAAYFCASSLQRGGNTEAFFGQGTRLTVV.

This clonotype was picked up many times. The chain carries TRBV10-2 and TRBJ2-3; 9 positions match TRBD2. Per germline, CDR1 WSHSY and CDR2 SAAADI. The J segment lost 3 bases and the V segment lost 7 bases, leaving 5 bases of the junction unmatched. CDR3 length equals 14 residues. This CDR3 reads CASTRTSETDTQYF. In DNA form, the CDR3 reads TGCGCCAGCACCCGGACTAGCGAAACAGATACGCAGTATTTT.

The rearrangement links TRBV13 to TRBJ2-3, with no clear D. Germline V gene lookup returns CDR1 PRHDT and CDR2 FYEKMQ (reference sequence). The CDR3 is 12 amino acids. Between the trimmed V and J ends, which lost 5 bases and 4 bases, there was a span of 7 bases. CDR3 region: CASSASPDTQYF. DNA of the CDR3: TGTGCCAGCAGCGCTAGTCCAGATACGCAGTATTTT.

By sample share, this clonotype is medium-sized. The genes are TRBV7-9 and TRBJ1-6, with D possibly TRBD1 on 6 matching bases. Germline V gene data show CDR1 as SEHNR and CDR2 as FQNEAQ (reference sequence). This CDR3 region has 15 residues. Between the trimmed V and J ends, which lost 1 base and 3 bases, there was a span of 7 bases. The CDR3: CASSLEDSYNSPLHF. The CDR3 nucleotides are TGTGCCAGCAGCTTAGAGGACAGCTATAATTCACCCCTCCACTTT.

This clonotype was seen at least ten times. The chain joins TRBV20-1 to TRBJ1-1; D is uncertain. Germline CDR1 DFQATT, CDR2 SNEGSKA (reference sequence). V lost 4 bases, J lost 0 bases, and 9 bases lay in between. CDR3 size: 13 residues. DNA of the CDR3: TGCAGTGCTAAGAGGGCGCTGAACACTGAAGCTTTCTTT. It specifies CSAKRALNTEAFF.

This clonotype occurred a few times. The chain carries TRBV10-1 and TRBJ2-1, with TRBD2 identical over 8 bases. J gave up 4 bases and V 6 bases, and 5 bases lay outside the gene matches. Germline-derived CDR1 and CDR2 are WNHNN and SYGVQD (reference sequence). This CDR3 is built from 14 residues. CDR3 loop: CASSVAGSYNEQFF. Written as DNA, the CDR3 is TGCGCCAGCAGCGTAGCGGGGTCTTACAATGAGCAGTTCTTC.

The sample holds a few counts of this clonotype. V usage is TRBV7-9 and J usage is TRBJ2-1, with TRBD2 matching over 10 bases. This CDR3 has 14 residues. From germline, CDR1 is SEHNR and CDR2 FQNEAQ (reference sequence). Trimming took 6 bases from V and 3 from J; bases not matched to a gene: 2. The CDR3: CASSQRGGYNEQFF. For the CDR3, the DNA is TGTGCCAGCAGTCAGCGGGGGGGCTACAATGAGCAGTTCTTC.

Here the CDR3 DNA reads TGTGCCAGCAGTCCCTCAGGGAGGAGTTCCTACGAGCAGTACTTC. Translated: CASSPSGRSSYEQYF. The chain carries TRBV6-5 and TRBJ2-7; weak D call: TRBD2 (6 bases). V lost 5 bases, J lost 1 base, and 15 bases lay in between. The germline V gene encodes CDR1 MNHEY and CDR2 SVGAGI. The CDR3 is 15 residues long.

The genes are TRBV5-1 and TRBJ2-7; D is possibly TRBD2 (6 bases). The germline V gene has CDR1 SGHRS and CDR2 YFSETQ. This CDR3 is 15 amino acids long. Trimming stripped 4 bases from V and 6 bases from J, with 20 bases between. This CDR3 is CASSLSTGAGSEQYF. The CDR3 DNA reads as TGCGCCAGCAGCCTGAGCACCGGGGCCGGGAGCGAGCAGTACTTC.

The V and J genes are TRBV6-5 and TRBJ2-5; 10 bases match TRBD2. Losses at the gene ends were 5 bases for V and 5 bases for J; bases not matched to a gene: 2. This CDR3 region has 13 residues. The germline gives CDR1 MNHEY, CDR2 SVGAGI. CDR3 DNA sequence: TGTGCCAGCAGTGGGACTAGCGCTGAGACCCAGTACTTC. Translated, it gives CASSGTSAETQYF.

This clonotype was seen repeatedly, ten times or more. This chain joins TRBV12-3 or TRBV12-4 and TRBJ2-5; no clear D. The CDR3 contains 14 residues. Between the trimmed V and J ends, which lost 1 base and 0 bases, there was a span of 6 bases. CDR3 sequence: CASSLGTDQETQYF. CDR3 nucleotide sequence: TGTGCCAGCAGTTTAGGGACGGACCAAGAGACCCAGTACTTC.

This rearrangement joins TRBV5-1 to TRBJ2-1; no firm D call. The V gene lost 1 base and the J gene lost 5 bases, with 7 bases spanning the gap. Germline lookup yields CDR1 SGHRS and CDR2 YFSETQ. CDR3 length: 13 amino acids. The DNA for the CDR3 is TGCGCCAGCAGCTTGAAGGGCCACAATGAGCAGTTCTTC. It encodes CASSLKGHNEQFF.

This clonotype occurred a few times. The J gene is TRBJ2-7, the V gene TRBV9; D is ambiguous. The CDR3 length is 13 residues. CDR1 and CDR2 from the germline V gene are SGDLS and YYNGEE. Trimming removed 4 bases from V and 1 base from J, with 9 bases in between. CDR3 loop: CASSLSGSYEQYF. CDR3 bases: TGTGCCAGCAGCCTCAGTGGGTCCTACGAGCAGTACTTC.

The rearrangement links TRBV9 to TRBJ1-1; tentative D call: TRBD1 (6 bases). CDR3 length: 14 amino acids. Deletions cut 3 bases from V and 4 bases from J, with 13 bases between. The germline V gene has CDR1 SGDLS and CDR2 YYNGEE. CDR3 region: CASSASQGSTEAFF. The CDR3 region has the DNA TGTGCCAGCAGCGCCTCCCAGGGGTCCACTGAAGCTTTCTTT. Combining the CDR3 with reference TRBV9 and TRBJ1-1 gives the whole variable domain DSGVTQTPKHLITATGQRVTLRCSPRSGDLSVYWYQQSLDQGLQFLIQYYNGEERAKGNILERFSAQQFPDLHSELNLSSLELGDSALYFCASSASQGSTEAFFGQGTRLTVV.

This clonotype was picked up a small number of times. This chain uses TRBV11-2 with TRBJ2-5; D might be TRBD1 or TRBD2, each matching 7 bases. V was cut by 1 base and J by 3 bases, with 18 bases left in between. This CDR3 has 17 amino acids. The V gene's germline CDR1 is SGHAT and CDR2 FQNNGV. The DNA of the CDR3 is TGTGCCAGCAGCTTAGGAAGGACTAGGGGGCCGGAAGAGACCCAGTACTTC. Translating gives CASSLGRTRGPEETQYF. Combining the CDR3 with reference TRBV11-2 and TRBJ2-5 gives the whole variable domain EAGVAQSPRYKIIEKRQSVAFWCNPISGHATLYWYQQILGQGPKLLIQFQNNGVVDDSQLPKDRFSAERLKGVDSTLKIQPAKLEDSAVYLCASSLGRTRGPEETQYFGPGTRLLVL.

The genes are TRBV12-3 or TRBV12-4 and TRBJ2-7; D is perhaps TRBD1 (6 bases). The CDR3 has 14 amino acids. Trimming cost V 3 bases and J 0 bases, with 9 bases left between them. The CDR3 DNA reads TGTGCCAGCAGTTTGTGGGACAACTCCTACGAGCAGTACTTC. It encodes CASSLWDNSYEQYF.

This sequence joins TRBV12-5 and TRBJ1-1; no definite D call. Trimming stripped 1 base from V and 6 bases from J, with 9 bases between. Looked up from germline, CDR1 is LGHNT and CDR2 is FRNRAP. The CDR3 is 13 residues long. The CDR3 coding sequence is TGTGCTAGTGGTTTGGAAGCTGGGGCTGAAGCTTTCTTT. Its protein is CASGLEAGAEAFF. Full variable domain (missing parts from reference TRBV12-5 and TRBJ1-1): DARVTQTPRHKVTEMGQEVTMRCQPILGHNTVFWYRQTMMQGLELLAYFRNRAPLDDSGMPKDRFSAEMPDATLATLKIQPSEPRDSAVYFCASGLEAGAEAFFGQGTRLTVV.

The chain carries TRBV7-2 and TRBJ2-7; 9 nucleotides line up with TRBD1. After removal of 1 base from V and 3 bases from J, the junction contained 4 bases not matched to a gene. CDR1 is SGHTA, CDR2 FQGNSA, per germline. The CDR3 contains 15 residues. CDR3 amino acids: CASSLVWTGDYEQYF. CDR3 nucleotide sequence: TGTGCCAGCAGCTTAGTTTGGACAGGGGACTACGAGCAGTACTTC.